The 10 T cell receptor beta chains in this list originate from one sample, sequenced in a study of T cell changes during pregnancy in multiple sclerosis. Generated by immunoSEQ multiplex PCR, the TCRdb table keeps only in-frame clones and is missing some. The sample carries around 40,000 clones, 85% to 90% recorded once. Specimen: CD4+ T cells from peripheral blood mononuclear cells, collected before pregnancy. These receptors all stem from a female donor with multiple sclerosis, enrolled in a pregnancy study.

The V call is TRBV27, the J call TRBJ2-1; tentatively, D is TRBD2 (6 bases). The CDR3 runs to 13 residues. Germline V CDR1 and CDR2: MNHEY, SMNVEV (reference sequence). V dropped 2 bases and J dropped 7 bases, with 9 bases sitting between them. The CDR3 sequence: CASSLLARNEQFF. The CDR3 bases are TGTGCCAGCAGTTTACTAGCGAGGAATGAGCAGTTCTTC.

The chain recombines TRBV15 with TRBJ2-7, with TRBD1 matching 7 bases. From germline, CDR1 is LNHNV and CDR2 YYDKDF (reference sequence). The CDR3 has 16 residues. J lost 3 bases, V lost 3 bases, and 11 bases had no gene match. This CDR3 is CATSRGSGTADYEQYF. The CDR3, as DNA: TGTGCCACCAGCAGGGGCTCCGGGACAGCGGACTACGAGCAGTACTTC. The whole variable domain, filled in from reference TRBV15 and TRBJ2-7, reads DAMVIQNPRYQVTQFGKPVTLSCSQTLNHNVMYWYQQKSSQAPKLLFHYYDKDFNNEADTPDNFQSRRPNTSFCFLDIRSPGLGDTAMYLCATSRGSGTADYEQYFGPGTRLTVT.

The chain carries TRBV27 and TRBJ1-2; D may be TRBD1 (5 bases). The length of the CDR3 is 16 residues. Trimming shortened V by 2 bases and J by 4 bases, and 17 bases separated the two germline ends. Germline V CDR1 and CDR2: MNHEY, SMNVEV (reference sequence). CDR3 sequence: CASSLRGGSWGYGYTF. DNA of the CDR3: TGTGCCAGCAGTTTAAGGGGTGGCTCCTGGGGCTATGGCTACACCTTC.

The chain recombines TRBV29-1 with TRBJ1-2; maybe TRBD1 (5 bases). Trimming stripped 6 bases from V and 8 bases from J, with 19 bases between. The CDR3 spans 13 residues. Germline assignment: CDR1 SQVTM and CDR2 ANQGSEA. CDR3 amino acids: CSVGLRGLGGYTF. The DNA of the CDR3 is TGCAGCGTGGGCCTAAGGGGCCTGGGGGGCTACACCTTC. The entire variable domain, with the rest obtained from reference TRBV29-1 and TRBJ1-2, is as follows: SAVISQKPSRDICQRGTSLTIQCQVDSQVTMMFWYRQQPGQSLTLIATANQGSEATYESGFVIDKFPISRPNLTFSTLTVSNMSPEDSSIYLCSVGLRGLGGYTFGSGTRLTVV.

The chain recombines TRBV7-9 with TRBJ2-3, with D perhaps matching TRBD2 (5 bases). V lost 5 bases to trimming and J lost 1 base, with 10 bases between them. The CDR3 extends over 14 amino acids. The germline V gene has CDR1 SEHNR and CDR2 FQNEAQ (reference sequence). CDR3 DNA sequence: TGTGCCAGCAGCCAGAGGGTCGGCACAGATACGCAGTATTTT. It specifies CASSQRVGTDTQYF. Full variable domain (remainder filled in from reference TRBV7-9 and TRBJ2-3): DTGVSQNPRHKITKRGQNVTFRCDPISEHNRLYWYRQTLGQGPEFLTYFQNEAQLEKSRLLSDRFSAERPKGSFSTLEIQRTEQGDSAMYLCASSQRVGTDTQYFGPGTRLTVL.

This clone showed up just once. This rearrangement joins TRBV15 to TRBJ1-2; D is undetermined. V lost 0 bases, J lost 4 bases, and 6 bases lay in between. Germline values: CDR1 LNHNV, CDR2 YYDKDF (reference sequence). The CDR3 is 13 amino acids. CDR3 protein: CATSRDTAYGYTF. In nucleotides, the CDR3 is TGTGCCACCAGCAGAGATACAGCCTATGGCTACACCTTC.

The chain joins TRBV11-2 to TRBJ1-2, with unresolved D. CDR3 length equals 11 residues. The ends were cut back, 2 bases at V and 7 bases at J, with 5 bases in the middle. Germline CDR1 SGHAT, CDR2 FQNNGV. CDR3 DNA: TGTGCCAGCAGCTTACGTTCTGGCTACACCTTC. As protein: CASSLRSGYTF.

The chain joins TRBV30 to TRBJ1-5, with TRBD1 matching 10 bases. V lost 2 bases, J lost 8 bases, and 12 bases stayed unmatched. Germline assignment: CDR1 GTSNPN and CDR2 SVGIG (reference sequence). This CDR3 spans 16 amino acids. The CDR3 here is CAWSPKGQGLGKPQHF. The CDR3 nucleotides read TGTGCCTGGAGTCCTAAGGGACAGGGGTTGGGAAAGCCCCAGCATTTT. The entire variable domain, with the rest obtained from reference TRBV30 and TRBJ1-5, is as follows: SQTIHQWPATLVQPVGSPLSLECTVEGTSNPNLYWYRQAAGRGLQLLFYSVGIGQISSEVPQNLSASRPQDRQFILSSKKLLLSDSGFYLCAWSPKGQGLGKPQHFGDGTRLSIL.

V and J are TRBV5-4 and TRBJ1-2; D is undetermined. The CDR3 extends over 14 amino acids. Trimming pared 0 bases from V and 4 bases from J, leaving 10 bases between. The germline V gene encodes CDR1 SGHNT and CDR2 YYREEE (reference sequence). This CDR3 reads CASSLVGSPYGYTF. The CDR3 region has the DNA TGTGCCAGCAGCTTGGTGGGCAGCCCCTATGGCTACACCTTC.

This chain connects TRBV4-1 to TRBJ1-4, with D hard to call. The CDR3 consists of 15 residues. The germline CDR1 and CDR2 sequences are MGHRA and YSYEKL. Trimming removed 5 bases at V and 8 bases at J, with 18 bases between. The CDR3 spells CASSKATLVREKLFF. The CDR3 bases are TGCGCCAGCAGCAAAGCCACCCTCGTACGGGAAAAACTGTTTTTT.